These 9 T cell receptor beta chains were sequenced from one sample in a study of T cells after yellow fever vaccination. MiXCR, run by TCRdb on the 5' RACE reads, gives a single entry per CDR3 protein. The sample lists 510,000 or so distinct CDR3 sequences; 15% to 20% were seen once. The specimen comprised PBMCs, sampled 15 days after the yellow fever booster vaccination. These receptor sequences come from a man under 40 who received the YFV17D yellow fever vaccine.

Only a few counts were recorded for this clonotype. The rearrangement uses TRBV18 and TRBJ2-3; D is uncertain. Trimming took off 0 bases at V and 3 bases at J, with 4 bases between the two ends. The CDR3 contains 13 residues. Germline CDR1 and CDR2: KGHSH and LQKENI. The CDR3 DNA reads as TGTGCCAGCTCACCACCCCAAACAGATACGCAGTATTTT. Translated, it gives CASSPPQTDTQYF.

This clonotype was recorded once. This chain connects TRBV27 to TRBJ2-3; D possibly corresponds to TRBD1 (6 bases). Trimming left V 5 bases short and J 4 bases short, with 13 bases between. CDR1 and CDR2 (germline): MNHEY, SMNVEV (reference sequence). The CDR3 has 14 amino acids. CDR3 sequence: CASSPYRVPDTQYF. Written as DNA, the CDR3 is TGTGCCAGCAGTCCCTACAGGGTCCCAGATACGCAGTATTTT.

CDR3 bases: TGTGCCAGCAGCGGCGGGACTAGCGGGAGGTTCTCCTACAATGAGCAGTTCTTC. This sequence encodes CASSGGTSGRFSYNEQFF. The V and J genes are TRBV12-3 or TRBV12-4 and TRBJ2-1; TRBD2 aligns across 15 bases. This CDR3 comprises 18 residues. V lost 6 bases and J lost 0; bases outside the gene matches: 6.

This clonotype has just a few counts. The gene calls are TRBV29-1 and TRBJ2-3; 10 positions match TRBD1. The ends lost 7 bases at V and 3 bases at J; junction bases unmatched: 10. The V gene's germline CDR1 is SQVTM and CDR2 ANQGSEA. This CDR3 is built from 15 residues. The CDR3 protein is CSATRTGGLTDTQYF. CDR3 DNA sequence: TGCAGCGCCACACGGACAGGGGGTTTGACAGATACGCAGTATTTT.

The table lists this clonotype with a few counts. The V and J genes are TRBV7-2 and TRBJ2-2; D is ambiguous. The CDR3 consists of 14 residues. Germline CDR1 SGHTA, CDR2 FQGNSA. V lost 3 bases and J lost 9, with 14 bases in between. The CDR3 DNA sequence: TGTGCCAGCAGCTTCAGGTCAGGCCGCCGGGAGCTGTTTTTT. This gives the protein CASSFRSGRRELFF. Variable domain in full (rest from reference TRBV7-2 and TRBJ2-2): GAGVSQSPSNKVTEKGKDVELRCDPISGHTALYWYRQSLGQGLEFLIYFQGNSAPDKSGLPSDRFSAERTGGSVSTLTIQRTQQEDSAVYLCASSFRSGRRELFFGEGSRLTVL.

The chain recombines TRBV5-1 with TRBJ2-1, with TRBD1 matching 8 bases. Germline assignment: CDR1 SGHRS and CDR2 YFSETQ. The CDR3 is 15 residues long. J gave up 9 bases and V 4 bases, and 12 bases lay outside the gene matches. CDR3 bases: TGCGCCAGCAGCCCGGGACAGGTTGGGCGTGGTGAGCAGTTCTTC. It codes for CASSPGQVGRGEQFF.

The sample holds many counts of this clonotype. The chain carries TRBV5-1 and TRBJ2-6; 7 bases line up with TRBD1. The CDR3 loop spans 15 amino acids. The junction had 4 bases not matched to a gene; V was cut back by 5 bases and J by 2 bases. In germline, CDR1 is SGHRS, CDR2 YFSETQ. The CDR3 spells CASSPTGAGANVLTF. The CDR3 nucleotides read TGCGCCAGCAGTCCTACAGGGGCTGGGGCCAACGTCCTGACTTTC. Full variable domain (remainder filled in from reference TRBV5-1 and TRBJ2-6): KAGVTQTPRYLIKTRGQQVTLSCSPISGHRSVSWYQQTPGQGLQFLFEYFSETQRNKGNFPGRFSGRQFSNSRSEMNVSTLELGDSALYLCASSPTGAGANVLTFGAGSRLTVL.

The J gene is TRBJ2-7, the V gene TRBV5-1; D tentatively reads TRBD1 or TRBD2 (6 bases each). The V end was cut by 4 bases, the J end by 7 bases, with 15 bases between. The CDR3 spans 13 residues. Per the germline V gene, CDR1 is SGHRS and CDR2 is YFSETQ. For the CDR3, the DNA is TGCGCCAGCAGCGTACAGGGTCGGGAGGAGCAGTACTTC. It translates to CASSVQGREEQYF.

The chain combines TRBV20-1 with TRBJ2-7; 12 bases are shared with TRBD2. Germline V gene lookup returns CDR1 DFQATT and CDR2 SNEGSKA (reference sequence). The CDR3 consists of 14 residues. Unmatched junction bases numbered 4, after V lost 6 bases and J lost 1 base. CDR3 bases: TGCAGTGCAACCGGACTAGCGGGATCCTACGAGCAGTACTTC. Its protein is CSATGLAGSYEQYF.